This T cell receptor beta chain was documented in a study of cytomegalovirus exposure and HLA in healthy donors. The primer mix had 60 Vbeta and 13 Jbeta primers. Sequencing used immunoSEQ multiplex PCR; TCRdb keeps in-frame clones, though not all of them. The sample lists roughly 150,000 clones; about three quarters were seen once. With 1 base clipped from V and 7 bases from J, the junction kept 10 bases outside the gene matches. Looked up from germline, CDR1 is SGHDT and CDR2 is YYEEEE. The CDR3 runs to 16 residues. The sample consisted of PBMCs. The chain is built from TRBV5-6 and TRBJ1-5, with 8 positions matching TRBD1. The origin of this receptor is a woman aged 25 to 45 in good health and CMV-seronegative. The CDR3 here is CASSLWAGGLRQPQHF. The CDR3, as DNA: TGTGCCAGCAGCTTGTGGGCAGGGGGCCTCAGGCAGCCCCAGCATTTT.